This is a list of T cell receptor beta chains from one sample in a study of T cell responses to AZD1222 COVID-19 vaccine. The method was immunoSEQ multiplex PCR; TCRdb's version includes in-frame clones alone and lacks a portion of them. The repertoire holds around 160,000 clones, with 94% as singletons. Sequences were derived from peripheral blood, sampled on day 0 of AZD1222 vaccination. These receptors were taken from an adult in good health. The CDR3 runs from the conserved cysteine through the conserved F or W. D genes are given only for firm matches. Clone size is shown for a subset of rows, as once, few, many or a class of expanded clone.

clone_size j_call d_call v_call cdr3_aa cdr3_nt
. TRBJ2-1 TRBD2 TRBV19 CAISGLASNEQFF TGTGCCATCTCGGGACTAGCGTCCAATGAGCAGTTCTTC
. TRBJ1-6 . TRBV6-4 CASSVTPGVSPLHF TGTGCCAGCAGTGTCACCCCGGGGGTGTCACCCCTCCACTTT
. TRBJ1-4 TRBD1 TRBV27 CASSQTGRQEKLFF TGTGCCAGCAGTCAGACAGGGAGGCAGGAAAAACTGTTTTTT
. TRBJ1-5 . TRBV3-1/TRBV3-2 CASSQRPGNQPQHF TGTGCCAGCAGCCAGCGACCAGGTAATCAGCCCCAGCATTTT
. TRBJ1-1 . TRBV18 CASSTGRAKNTEAFF TGTGCCAGCTCGACGGGAAGAGCTAAGAACACTGAAGCTTTCTTT
once TRBJ1-1 TRBD1 TRBV5-5 CASSLVIGQGRASMNTEAFF TGTGCCAGCAGCTTGGTTATCGGACAGGGACGAGCCTCTATGAACACTGAAGCTTTCTTT
. TRBJ1-6 . TRBV12-1 CASRRTSARHSPLHF TGTGCCAGCCGCAGGACATCAGCCCGCCATTCACCCCTCCACTTT
once TRBJ2-1 . TRBV7-9 CASSSGGRYNEQFF TGTGCCAGCAGCTCAGGGGGGCGGTACAATGAGCAGTTCTTC
. TRBJ1-2 . TRBV5-6 CASSLRSGLSYTF TGTGCCAGCAGCTTGCGGTCAGGGCTGAGCTACACCTTC
. TRBJ2-6 TRBD1 TRBV2 CATIRDRGSGANVLTF TGTGCCACCATACGGGACAGGGGTTCTGGGGCCAACGTCCTGACTTTC
. TRBJ2-7 . TRBV27 CASSSPLGAYEQYF TGTGCCAGCAGTTCTCCACTAGGGGCCTACGAGCAGTACTTC
once TRBJ1-1 . TRBV7-8 CASSLDTVTEAFF TGTGCCAGCAGCTTAGATACAGTTACTGAAGCTTTCTTT
. TRBJ1-5 . TRBV6-5 CASSWEEDNQPQHF TGTGCCAGCAGTTGGGAAGAGGATAATCAGCCCCAGCATTTT
. TRBJ1-2 . TRBV7-9 CASSFSPLYDF TGTGCCAGCAGCTTCAGTCCGCTCTACGACTTC
. TRBJ1-1 TRBD1 TRBV27 CASSFGQGAGTEAFF TGTGCCAGCAGTTTCGGGCAGGGGGCCGGCACTGAAGCTTTCTTT
. TRBJ1-1 . TRBV27 CASSYFKNTEAFF TGTGCCAGCAGTTACTTTAAGAACACTGAAGCTTTCTTT
medium-sized TRBJ2-1 . TRBV12-1 CASSFGNEQFF TGTGCCAGCAGCTTTGGGAATGAGCAGTTCTTC
once TRBJ2-7 . TRBV7-9 CASSTGLAEQYF TGTGCCAGCAGCACTGGACTTGCCGAGCAGTACTTC
. TRBJ1-5 . TRBV6-2/TRBV6-3 CASSYVSKPQNQPQHF TGTGCCAGCAGTTACGTTTCTAAGCCCCAGAATCAGCCCCAGCATTTT
. TRBJ2-7 . TRBV4-1 CASSQEAALTYEQYF TGCGCCAGCAGCCAAGAAGCGGCCCTTACCTACGAGCAGTACTTC
. TRBJ1-1 . TRBV3-1/TRBV3-2 CASSPFEGQSEAFF TGTGCCAGCAGCCCTTTCGAGGGGCAGAGTGAAGCTTTCTTT
. TRBJ1-1 . TRBV7-2 CASSEMGVIAEAFF TGTGCCAGCAGCGAAATGGGGGTTATCGCTGAAGCTTTCTTT
. TRBJ2-1 TRBD2 TRBV24-1 CATSDLPPGLGYNEQFF TGTGCCACCAGTGACCTCCCCCCGGGACTAGGGTACAATGAGCAGTTCTTC
. TRBJ1-5 . TRBV6-6 CASSYPYSNQPQHF TGTGCCAGCAGTTACCCGTATAGCAATCAGCCCCAGCATTTT
once TRBJ2-7 TRBD2 TRBV24-1 CATSDWGLVDEQYF TGTGCCACCAGTGATTGGGGACTAGTTGACGAGCAGTACTTC
. TRBJ2-1 TRBD2 TRBV6-5 CASTTSGGNEQFF TGTGCCAGCACCACGTCCGGGGGGAATGAGCAGTTCTTC
. TRBJ2-7 . TRBV7-9 CASSFPRDKTYEQYF TGTGCCAGCAGCTTCCCCCGGGACAAAACCTACGAGCAGTACTTC
. TRBJ1-1 TRBD1 TRBV2 CASRTGGAENTEAFF TGTGCCAGCAGAACAGGGGGCGCGGAGAACACTGAAGCTTTCTTT
. TRBJ1-2 TRBD1 TRBV27 CATYTGGTNYGYTF TGTGCCACCTATACAGGGGGCACTAACTATGGCTACACCTTC
. TRBJ1-3 . TRBV28 CASGSLTGLGNTIYF TGTGCCAGCGGAAGTTTGACCGGACTAGGAAACACCATATATTTT
. TRBJ2-1 TRBD2 TRBV27 CASSTRREGANEQFF TGTGCCAGCAGTACCCGGCGGGAGGGGGCCAATGAGCAGTTCTTC
. TRBJ1-4 TRBD1 TRBV28 CASSLSGQGVEKLFF TGTGCCAGCAGTTTATCCGGACAGGGTGTAGAAAAACTGTTTTTT
. TRBJ2-3 . TRBV7-8 CASSLARSVGEKPDTQYF TGTGCCAGCAGCTTAGCTCGTTCTGTGGGAGAAAAGCCAGATACGCAGTATTTT
. TRBJ1-2 . TRBV28 CASSLLTVYGYTF TGTGCCAGCAGTTTGCTGACAGTCTATGGCTACACCTTC
. TRBJ1-2 . TRBV30 CAWSQPERGGYTF TGTGCCTGGAGTCAACCGGAACGGGGCGGCTACACCTTC
. TRBJ1-2 . TRBV12-5 CASGLAPHGYTF TGTGCTAGTGGTTTGGCACCACATGGCTACACCTTC
. TRBJ2-1 TRBD2 TRBV10-2 CASTPGLAGDGGRDEQFF TGCGCCAGCACCCCCGGACTAGCGGGAGACGGGGGTAGGGATGAGCAGTTCTTC
once TRBJ2-1 . TRBV7-8 CASSLARHTDEQFF TGTGCCAGCAGCTTAGCGCGGCATACGGATGAGCAGTTCTTC
. TRBJ1-4 . TRBV5-5 CASSSGGIYLNEKLFF TGTGCCAGCAGCTCGGGGGGGATATACCTAAATGAAAAACTGTTTTTT
. TRBJ2-1 . TRBV24-1 CATSNSGYNEQFF TGTGCCACCAGTAATTCTGGCTACAATGAGCAGTTCTTC
. TRBJ1-4 TRBD1 TRBV12-3/TRBV12-4 CASSYRQGSLLFF TGTGCCAGCAGTTACCGACAGGGGAGTTTACTGTTTTTT
. TRBJ1-1 . TRBV29-1 CSVAALNTEAFF TGCAGCGTTGCGGCATTGAACACTGAAGCTTTCTTT
. TRBJ1-1 . TRBV20-1 CSARANTEAFF TGCAGTGCTAGGGCGAACACTGAAGCTTTCTTT
. TRBJ2-3 . TRBV6-5 CASRAAGRSTDTQYF TGTGCCAGCAGGGCGGCGGGCCGGAGCACAGATACGCAGTATTTT
. TRBJ2-2 TRBD2 TRBV18 CASSSGTSGITGELFF TGTGCCAGCTCCTCCGGGACTAGCGGGATCACCGGGGAGCTGTTTTTT
. TRBJ2-1 . TRBV12-5 CASGLDMSLNEQFF TGTGCTAGTGGTTTGGATATGTCGCTTAATGAGCAGTTCTTC
. TRBJ1-2 . TRBV19 CASREPHYGYTF TGTGCCAGTAGAGAGCCTCACTATGGCTACACCTTC
. TRBJ1-4 . TRBV5-1 CASSLTGYRDEKLFF TGCGCCAGCAGCTTGACAGGGTACCGCGATGAAAAACTGTTTTTT
. TRBJ1-2 . TRBV9 CASSGGPWSGSNYGYTF TGTGCCAGCAGCGGGGGACCGTGGTCGGGCTCTAACTATGGCTACACCTTC